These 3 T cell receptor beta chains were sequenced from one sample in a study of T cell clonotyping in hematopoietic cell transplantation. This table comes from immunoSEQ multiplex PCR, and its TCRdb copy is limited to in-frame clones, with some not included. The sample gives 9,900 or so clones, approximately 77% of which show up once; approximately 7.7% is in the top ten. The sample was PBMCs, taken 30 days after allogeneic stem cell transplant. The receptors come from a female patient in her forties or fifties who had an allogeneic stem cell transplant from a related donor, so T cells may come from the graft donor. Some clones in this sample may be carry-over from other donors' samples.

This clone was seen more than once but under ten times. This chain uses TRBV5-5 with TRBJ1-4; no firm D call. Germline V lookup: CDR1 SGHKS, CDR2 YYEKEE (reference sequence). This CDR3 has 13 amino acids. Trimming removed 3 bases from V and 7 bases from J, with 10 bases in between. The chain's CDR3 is CASSSPAIEKLFF. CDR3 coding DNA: TGTGCCAGCAGCTCCCCCGCGATTGAAAAACTGTTTTTT.

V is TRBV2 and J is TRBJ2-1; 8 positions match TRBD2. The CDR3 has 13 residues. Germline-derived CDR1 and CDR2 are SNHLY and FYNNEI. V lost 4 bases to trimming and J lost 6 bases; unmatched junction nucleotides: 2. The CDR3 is CASSAGGGNEQFF. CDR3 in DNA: TGTGCCAGCAGTGCCGGGGGGGGCAATGAGCAGTTCTTC.

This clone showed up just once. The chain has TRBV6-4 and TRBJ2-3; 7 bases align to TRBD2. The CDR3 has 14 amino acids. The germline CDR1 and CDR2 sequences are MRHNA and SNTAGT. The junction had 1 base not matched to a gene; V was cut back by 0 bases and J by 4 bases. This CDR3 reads CASSDSAGADTQYF. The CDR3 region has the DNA TGTGCCAGCAGTGACTCGGCGGGAGCAGATACGCAGTATTTT.